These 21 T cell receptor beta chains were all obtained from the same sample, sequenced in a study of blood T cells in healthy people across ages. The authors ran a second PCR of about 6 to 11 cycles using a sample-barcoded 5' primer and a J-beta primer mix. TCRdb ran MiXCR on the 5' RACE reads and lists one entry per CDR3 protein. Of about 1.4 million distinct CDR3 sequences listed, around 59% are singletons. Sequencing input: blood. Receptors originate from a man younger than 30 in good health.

CDR3 sequence (DNA): TGTGCCAGCAGTGACGGGGCGGACCTCTCCTACGAGCAGTACTTC. Translated, it gives CASSDGADLSYEQYF. The chain has TRBV2 and TRBJ2-7; D could derive from TRBD1 or TRBD2 (5 bases each). The V gene lost 3 bases and the J gene lost 0 bases, with 12 bases spanning the gap. Germline V gives CDR1 SNHLY, CDR2 FYNNEI. The CDR3 covers 15 residues.

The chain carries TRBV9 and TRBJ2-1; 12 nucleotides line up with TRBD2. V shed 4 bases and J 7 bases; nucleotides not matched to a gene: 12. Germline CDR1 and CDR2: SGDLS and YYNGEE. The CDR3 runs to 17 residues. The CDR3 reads CASSPRLAGETGNEQFF. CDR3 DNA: TGTGCCAGCAGCCCGCGACTAGCGGGGGAGACTGGTAATGAGCAGTTCTTC.

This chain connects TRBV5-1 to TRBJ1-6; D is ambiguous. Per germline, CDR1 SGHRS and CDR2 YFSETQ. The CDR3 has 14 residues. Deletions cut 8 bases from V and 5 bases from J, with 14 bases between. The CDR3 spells CARDRRANNSPLHF. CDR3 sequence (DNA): TGCGCCAGGGATAGAAGAGCAAATAATTCACCCCTCCACTTT.

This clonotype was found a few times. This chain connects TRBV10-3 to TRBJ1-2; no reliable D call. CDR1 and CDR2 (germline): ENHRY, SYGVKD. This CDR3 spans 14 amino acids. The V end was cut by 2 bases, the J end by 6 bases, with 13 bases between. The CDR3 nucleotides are TGTGCCATCAGTGAGGCTCTTTTAGGTCATGGCTACACCTTC. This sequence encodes CAISEALLGHGYTF.

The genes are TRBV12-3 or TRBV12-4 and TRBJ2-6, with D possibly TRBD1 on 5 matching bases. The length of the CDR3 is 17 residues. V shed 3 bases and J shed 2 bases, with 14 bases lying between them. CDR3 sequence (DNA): TGTGCCAGCAGTTTCGCGAAAGGACAAACTGGGGCCAACGTCCTGACTTTC. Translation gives CASSFAKGQTGANVLTF.

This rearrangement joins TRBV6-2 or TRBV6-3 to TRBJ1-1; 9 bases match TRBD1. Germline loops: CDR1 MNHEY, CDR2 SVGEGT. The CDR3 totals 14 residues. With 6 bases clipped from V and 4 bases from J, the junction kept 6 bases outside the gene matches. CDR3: CASSYGTGTTEAFF. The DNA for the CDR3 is TGTGCCAGCAGCTACGGGACAGGGACCACTGAAGCTTTCTTT.

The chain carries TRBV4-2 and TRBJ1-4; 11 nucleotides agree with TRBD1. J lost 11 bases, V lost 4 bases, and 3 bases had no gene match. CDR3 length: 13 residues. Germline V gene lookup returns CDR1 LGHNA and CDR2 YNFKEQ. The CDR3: CASSLDRGRKLFF. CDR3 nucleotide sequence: TGTGCCAGCAGCCTGGACAGGGGGCGGAAACTGTTTTTT.

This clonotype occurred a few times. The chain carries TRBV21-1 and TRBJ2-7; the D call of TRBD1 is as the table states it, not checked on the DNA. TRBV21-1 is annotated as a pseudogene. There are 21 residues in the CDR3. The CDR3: CASIPGQGYISASGRTYEQYF. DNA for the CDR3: TGTGCCAGCATACCGGGACAGGGGTACATCTCCGCTAGCGGGAGGACCTACGAGCAGTACTTC.

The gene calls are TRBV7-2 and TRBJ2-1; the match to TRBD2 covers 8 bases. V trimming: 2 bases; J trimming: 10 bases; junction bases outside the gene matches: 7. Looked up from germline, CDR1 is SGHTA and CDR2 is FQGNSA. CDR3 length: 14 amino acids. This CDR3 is CASSLRRGAGEQFF. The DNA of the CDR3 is TGTGCCAGCAGCTTACGGCGGGGGGCGGGCGAGCAGTTCTTC. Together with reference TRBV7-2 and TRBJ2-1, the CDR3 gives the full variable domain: GAGVSQSPSNKVTEKGKDVELRCDPISGHTALYWYRQSLGQGLEFLIYFQGNSAPDKSGLPSDRFSAERTGGSVSTLTIQRTQQEDSAVYLCASSLRRGAGEQFFGPGTRLTVL.

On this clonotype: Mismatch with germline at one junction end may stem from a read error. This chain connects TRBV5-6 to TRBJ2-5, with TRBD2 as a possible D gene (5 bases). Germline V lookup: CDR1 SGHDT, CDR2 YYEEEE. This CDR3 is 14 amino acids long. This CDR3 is CVSSSYAGSETQYF. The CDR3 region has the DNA TGTGTCAGCAGCTCCTACGCGGGTTCGGAGACCCAGTACTTC. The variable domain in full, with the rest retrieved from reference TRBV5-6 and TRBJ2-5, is DAGVTQSPTHLIKTRGQQVTLRCSPKSGHDTVSWYQQALGQGPQFIFQYYEEEERQRGNFPDRFSGHQFPNYSSELNVNALLLGDSALYLCVSSSYAGSETQYFGPGTRLLVL.

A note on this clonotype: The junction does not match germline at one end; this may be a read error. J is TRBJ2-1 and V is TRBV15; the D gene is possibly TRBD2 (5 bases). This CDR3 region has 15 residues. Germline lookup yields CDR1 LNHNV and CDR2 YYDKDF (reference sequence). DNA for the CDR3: TGTGCCACCAGCGGAGAGGTAGCGAGCTTGGATGAGCAGTTCTTC. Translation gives CATSGEVASLDEQFF.

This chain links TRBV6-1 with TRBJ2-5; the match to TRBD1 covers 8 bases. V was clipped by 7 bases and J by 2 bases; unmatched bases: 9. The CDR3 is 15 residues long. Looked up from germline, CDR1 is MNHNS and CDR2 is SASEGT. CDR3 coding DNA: TGTGCCAGCATTGGGGACAGGAGATCGCAAGAGACCCAGTACTTC. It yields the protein CASIGDRRSQETQYF.

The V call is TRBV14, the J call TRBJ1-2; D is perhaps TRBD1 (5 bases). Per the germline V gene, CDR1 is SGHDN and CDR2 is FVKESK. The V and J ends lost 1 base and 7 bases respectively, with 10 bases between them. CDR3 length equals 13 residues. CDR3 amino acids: CASSQAGVFGYTF. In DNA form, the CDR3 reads TGTGCCAGCAGCCAAGCGGGGGTTTTTGGCTACACCTTC.

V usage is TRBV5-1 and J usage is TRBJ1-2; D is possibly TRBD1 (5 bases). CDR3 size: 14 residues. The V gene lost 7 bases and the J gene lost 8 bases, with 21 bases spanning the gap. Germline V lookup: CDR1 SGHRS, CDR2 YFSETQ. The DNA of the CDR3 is TGCGCCAGCCGAGCTCCGGGACCCCCACGGGGCTACACCTTC. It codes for CASRAPGPPRGYTF.

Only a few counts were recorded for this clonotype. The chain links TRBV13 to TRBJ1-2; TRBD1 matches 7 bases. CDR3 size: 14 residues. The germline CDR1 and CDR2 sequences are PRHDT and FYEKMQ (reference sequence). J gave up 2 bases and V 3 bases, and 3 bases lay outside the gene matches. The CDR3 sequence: CASSFSQGNYGYTF. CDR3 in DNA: TGTGCCAGCAGCTTCTCACAGGGGAACTATGGCTACACCTTC. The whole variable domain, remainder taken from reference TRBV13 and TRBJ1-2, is AAGVIQSPRHLIKEKRETATLKCYPIPRHDTVYWYQQGPGQDPQFLISFYEKMQSDKGSIPDRFSAQQFSDYHSELNMSSLELGDSALYFCASSFSQGNYGYTFGSGTRLTVV.

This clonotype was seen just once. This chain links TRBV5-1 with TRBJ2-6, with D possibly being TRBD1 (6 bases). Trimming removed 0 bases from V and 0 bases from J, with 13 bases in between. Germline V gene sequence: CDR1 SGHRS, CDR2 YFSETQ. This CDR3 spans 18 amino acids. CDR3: CASSLDGWTASGANVLTF. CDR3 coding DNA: TGCGCCAGCAGCTTGGATGGGTGGACAGCCTCTGGGGCCAACGTCCTGACTTTC.

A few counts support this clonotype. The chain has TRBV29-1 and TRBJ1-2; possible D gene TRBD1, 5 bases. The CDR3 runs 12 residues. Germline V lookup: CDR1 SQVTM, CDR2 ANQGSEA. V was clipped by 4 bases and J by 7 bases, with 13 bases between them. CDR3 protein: CSVGTGRAGYTF. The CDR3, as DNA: TGCAGCGTTGGAACAGGACGTGCTGGCTACACCTTC.

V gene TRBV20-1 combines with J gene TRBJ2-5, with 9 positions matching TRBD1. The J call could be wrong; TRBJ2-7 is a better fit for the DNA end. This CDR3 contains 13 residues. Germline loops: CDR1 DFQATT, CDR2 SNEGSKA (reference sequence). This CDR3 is CSAAGTGFHEQYF. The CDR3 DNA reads TGCAGTGCCGCCGGGACAGGGTTCCACGAGCAGTACTTC.

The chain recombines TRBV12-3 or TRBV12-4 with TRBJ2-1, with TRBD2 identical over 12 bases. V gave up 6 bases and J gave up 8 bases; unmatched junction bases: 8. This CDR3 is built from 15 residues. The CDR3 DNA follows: TGTGCCAGCAGCCCGACTAGCGGGAGATTCTATGAGCAGTTCTTC. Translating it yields CASSPTSGRFYEQFF.

CDR3 DNA: TGTGCCAGCAGTTCCCAGAATTCCTACGAGCAGTACTTC. It is translated as CASSSQNSYEQYF. The chain is built from TRBV28 and TRBJ2-7, with D unresolved. Trimming pared 4 bases from V and 1 base from J, leaving 8 bases between. There are 13 residues in the CDR3. Germline CDR1 and CDR2: MDHEN and SYDVKM. The full variable domain, with the rest looked up from reference TRBV28 and TRBJ2-7, is DVKVTQSSRYLVKRTGEKVFLECVQDMDHENMFWYRQDPGLGLRLIYFSYDVKMKEKGDIPEGYSVSREKKERFSLILESASTNQTSMYLCASSSQNSYEQYFGPGTRLTVT.

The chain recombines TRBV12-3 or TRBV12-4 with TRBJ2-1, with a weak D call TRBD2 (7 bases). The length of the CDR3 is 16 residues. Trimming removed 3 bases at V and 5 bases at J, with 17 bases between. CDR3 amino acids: CASSFGGGAIDNEQFF. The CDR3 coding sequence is TGTGCCAGCAGTTTTGGGGGGGGGGCGATCGACAATGAGCAGTTCTTC.